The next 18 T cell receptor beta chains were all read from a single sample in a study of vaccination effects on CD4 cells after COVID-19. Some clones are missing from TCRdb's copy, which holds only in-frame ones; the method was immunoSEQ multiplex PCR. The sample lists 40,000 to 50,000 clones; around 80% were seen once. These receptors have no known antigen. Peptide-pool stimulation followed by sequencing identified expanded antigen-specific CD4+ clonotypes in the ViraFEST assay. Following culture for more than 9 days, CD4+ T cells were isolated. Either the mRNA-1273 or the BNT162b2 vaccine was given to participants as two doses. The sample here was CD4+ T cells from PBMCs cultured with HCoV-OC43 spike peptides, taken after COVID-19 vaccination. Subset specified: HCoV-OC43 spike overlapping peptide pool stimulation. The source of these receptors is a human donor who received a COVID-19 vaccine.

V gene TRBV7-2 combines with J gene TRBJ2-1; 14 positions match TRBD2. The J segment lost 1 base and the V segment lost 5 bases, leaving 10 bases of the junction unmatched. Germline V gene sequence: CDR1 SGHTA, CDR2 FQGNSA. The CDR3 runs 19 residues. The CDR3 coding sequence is TGTGCCAGCAGCGCGCGACTAGCGGGGGGGCCGAAGTCCTACAATGAGCAGTTCTTC. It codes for CASSARLAGGPKSYNEQFF.

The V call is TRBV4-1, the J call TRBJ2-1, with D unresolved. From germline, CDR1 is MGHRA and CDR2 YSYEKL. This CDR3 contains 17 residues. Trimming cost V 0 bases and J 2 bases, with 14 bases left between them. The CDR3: CASSQDQRARTYNEQFF. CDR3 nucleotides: TGCGCCAGCAGCCAAGATCAACGTGCGAGGACCTACAATGAGCAGTTCTTC.

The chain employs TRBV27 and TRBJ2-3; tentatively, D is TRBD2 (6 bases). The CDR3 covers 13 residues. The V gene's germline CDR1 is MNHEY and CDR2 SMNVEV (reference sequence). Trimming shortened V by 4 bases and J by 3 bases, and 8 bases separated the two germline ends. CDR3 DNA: TGTGCCAGCAGTTCCCTAGCGACAGATACGCAGTATTTT. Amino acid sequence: CASSSLATDTQYF.

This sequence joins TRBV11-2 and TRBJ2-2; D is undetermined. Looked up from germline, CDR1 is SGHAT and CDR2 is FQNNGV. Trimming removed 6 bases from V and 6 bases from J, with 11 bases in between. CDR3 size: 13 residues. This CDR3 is CASSHRTPGELFF. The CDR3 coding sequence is TGTGCCAGCAGTCATAGAACCCCCGGGGAGCTGTTTTTT. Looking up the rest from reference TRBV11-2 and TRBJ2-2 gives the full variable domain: EAGVAQSPRYKIIEKRQSVAFWCNPISGHATLYWYQQILGQGPKLLIQFQNNGVVDDSQLPKDRFSAERLKGVDSTLKIQPAKLEDSAVYLCASSHRTPGELFFGEGSRLTVL.

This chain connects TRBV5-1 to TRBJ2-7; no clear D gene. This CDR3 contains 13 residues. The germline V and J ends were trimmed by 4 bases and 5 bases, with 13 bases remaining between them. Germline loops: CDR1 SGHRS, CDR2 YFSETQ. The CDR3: CASSSQVPHEQYF. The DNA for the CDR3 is TGCGCCAGCAGCAGCCAGGTTCCCCACGAGCAGTACTTC.

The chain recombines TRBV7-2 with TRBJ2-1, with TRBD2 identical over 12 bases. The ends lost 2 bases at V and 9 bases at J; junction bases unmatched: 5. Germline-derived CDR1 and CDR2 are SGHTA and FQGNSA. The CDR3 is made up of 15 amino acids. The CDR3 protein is CASSLSTSGGLEQFF. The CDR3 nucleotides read TGTGCCAGCAGCTTATCGACTAGCGGGGGTCTTGAGCAGTTCTTC.

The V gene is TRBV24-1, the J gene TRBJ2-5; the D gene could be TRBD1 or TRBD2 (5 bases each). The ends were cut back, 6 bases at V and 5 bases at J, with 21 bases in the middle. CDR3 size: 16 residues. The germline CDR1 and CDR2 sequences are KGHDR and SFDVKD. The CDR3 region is CATSTSGTDTLETQYF. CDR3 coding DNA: TGTGCCACCAGTACCTCAGGGACGGATACTTTGGAGACCCAGTACTTC.

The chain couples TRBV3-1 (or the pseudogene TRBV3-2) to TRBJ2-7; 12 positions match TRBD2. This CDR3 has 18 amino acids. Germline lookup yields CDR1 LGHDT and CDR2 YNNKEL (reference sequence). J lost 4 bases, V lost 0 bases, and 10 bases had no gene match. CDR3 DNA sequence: TGTGCCAGCAGCCAAGACTTATGGCTAGCGGGGGGGCCTTACGAGCAGTACTTC. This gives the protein CASSQDLWLAGGPYEQYF.

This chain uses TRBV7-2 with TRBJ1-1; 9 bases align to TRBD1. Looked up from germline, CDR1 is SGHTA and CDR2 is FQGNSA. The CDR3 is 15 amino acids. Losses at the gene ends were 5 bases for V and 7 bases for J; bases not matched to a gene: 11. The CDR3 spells CASSAHPGTGSEAFF. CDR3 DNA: TGTGCCAGCAGCGCACATCCCGGGACAGGGAGTGAAGCTTTCTTT.

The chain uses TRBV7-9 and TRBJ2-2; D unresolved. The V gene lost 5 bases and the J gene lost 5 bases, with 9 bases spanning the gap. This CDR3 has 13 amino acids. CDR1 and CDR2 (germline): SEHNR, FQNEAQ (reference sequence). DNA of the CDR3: TGTGCCAGCAGCGCTCGCGCTACCGGGGAGCTGTTTTTT. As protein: CASSARATGELFF.

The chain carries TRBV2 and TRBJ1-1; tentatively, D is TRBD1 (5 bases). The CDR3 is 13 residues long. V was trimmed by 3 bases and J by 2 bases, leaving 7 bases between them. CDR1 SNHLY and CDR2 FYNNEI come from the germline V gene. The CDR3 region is CASSDQGNTEAFF. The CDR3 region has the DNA TGTGCCAGCAGTGACCAGGGAAACACTGAAGCTTTCTTT.

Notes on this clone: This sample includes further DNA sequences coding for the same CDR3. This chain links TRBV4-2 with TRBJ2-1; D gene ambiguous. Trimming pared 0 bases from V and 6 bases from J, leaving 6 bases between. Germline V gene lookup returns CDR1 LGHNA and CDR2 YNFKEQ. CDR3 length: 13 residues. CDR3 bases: TGTGCCAGCAGCCAAGATCCCAGCAATGAGCAGTTCTTC. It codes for CASSQDPSNEQFF.

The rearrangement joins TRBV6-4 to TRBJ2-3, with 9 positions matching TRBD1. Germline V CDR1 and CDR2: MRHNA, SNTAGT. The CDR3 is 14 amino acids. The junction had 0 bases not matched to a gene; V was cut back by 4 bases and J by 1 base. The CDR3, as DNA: TGTGCCAGCAGTGGGACAGGGGGCACAGATACGCAGTATTTT. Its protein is CASSGTGGTDTQYF.

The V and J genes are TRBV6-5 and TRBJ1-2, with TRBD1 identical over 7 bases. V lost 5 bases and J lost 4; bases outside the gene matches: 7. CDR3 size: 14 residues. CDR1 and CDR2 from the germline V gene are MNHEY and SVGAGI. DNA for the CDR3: TGTGCCAGCAGTCTGGGACAGCGAAGCTATGGCTACACCTTC. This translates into CASSLGQRSYGYTF.

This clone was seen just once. CDR3 residues: CAISESTGGRQPQHF. As DNA, the CDR3 is TGTGCCATCAGTGAGTCGACAGGGGGTCGGCAGCCCCAGCATTTT. The rearrangement uses TRBV10-3 and TRBJ1-5, with TRBD1 identical over 9 bases. With V trimmed by 0 bases and J by 7 bases, 4 bases remained unmatched. CDR3 length equals 15 residues. Germline CDR1 ENHRY, CDR2 SYGVKD.

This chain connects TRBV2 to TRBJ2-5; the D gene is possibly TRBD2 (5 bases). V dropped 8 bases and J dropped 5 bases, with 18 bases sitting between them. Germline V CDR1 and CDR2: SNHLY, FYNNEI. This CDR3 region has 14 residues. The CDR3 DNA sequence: TGTGCCAGCTGTGGACTTCCCGAGGTGGAGACCCAGTACTTC. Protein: CASCGLPEVETQYF.

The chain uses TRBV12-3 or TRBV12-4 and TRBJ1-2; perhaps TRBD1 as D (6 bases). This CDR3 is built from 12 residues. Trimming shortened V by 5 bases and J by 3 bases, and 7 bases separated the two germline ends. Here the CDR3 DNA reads TGTGCCAGCAGTACAGGGTACTATGGCTACACCTTC. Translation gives CASSTGYYGYTF.

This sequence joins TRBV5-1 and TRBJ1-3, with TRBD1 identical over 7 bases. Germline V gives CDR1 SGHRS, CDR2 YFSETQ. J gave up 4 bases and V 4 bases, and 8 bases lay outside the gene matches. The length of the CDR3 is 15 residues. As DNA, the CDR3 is TGCGCCAGCAGCGGTCAACAGGGGTGGGGAAACACCATATATTTT. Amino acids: CASSGQQGWGNTIYF. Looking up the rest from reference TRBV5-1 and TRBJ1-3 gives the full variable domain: KAGVTQTPRYLIKTRGQQVTLSCSPISGHRSVSWYQQTPGQGLQFLFEYFSETQRNKGNFPGRFSGRQFSNSRSEMNVSTLELGDSALYLCASSGQQGWGNTIYFGEGSWLTVV.